This T cell receptor (beta chain) was sequenced in a study of T cells in narcolepsy. Study-wide findings and caveats: Comparing one patient's CSF and blood CD4+ clonotypes highlighted HCRT- and TRIB2-specific autoreactive clonotypes.

The V segment lost 2 bases and the J segment 2 bases; nucleotides outside the gene matches: 3. CDR1 and CDR2 from the germline V gene are MDHEN and SYDVKM. This CDR3 is built from 15 residues. This clone appeared once. Its antigen is still unknown. TCRdb's table, derived via immunoSEQ multiplex PCR, lists solely in-frame clones and lacks some. Among 30,000 to 35,000 clones, roughly 80% were seen once, and the ten largest hold approximately 0.99%. The sequencing sample was made of memory (CD45RA-) CD4+ T cells from blood. This TCR was recovered from a human donor in good health. This sequence joins TRBV28 and TRBJ2-1; 7 nucleotides agree with TRBD2. This chain's CDR3 is CASSLAGVPYNEQFF. Here the CDR3 DNA reads TGTGCCAGCAGTTTAGCGGGAGTACCCTACAATGAGCAGTTCTTC. Drawing the rest from reference TRBV28 and TRBJ2-1, the complete variable domain is DVKVTQSSRYLVKRTGEKVFLECVQDMDHENMFWYRQDPGLGLRLIYFSYDVKMKEKGDIPEGYSVSREKKERFSLILESASTNQTSMYLCASSLAGVPYNEQFFGPGTRLTVL.